This T cell receptor beta chain was captured in a study of response to subunit inactivated influenza vaccine. This clonotype occurred many times. No antigen is known for it. Study-wide points: The authors put forward the suggestion that each seasonal influenza vaccination may bring in only a limited number of new T cells.

TCRdb reanalysed the RT-PCR reads using MiXCR and keeps one entry per CDR3 protein. The sample lists approximately 530,000 distinct CDR3 sequences; around 8% were seen once. Germline loops: CDR1 LGHNA, CDR2 YNFKEQ. The J segment lost 8 bases and the V segment lost 0 bases, leaving 2 bases of the junction unmatched. This CDR3 contains 15 residues. J is TRBJ2-1 and V is TRBV4-2, with 12 bases matching TRBD2. This material consisted of PBMCs from blood, taken roughly 24 months after vaccination. This receptor was taken from a man aged 50 to 75 who received an inactivated influenza vaccine. In DNA form, the CDR3 reads TGTGCCAGCAGCCAAGAACTAGCGGGAGGAGATGAGCAGTTCTTC. Amino acid sequence: CASSQELAGGDEQFF.